The 30 T cell receptor beta chains listed next were all sequenced from one sample in a study of T cells in Graves' hyperthyroidism and ophthalmopathy. Amplification of TCR beta CDR3 regions used RNA as the template. An initial round of RT-PCR targeting the TCR CDR3 relied on the HTBI primer set. TCRdb fed the multiplex PCR reads into MiXCR, producing one record per CDR3 protein. The profile shows 200,000 to 250,000 distinct CDR3 sequences, around 19% of them singletons. Sequenced sample: blood. Source of these receptors: a middle-aged man with Graves' hyperthyroidism.

This CDR3 reads CASSPYLSNEQFF. For the CDR3, the DNA is TGTGCCAGCAGCCCATATCTTAGCAATGAGCAGTTCTTC. V and J are TRBV11-2 and TRBJ2-1; no reliable D call. Trimming pared 5 bases from V and 6 bases from J, leaving 11 bases between. The germline V gene has CDR1 SGHAT and CDR2 FQNNGV. The CDR3 spans 13 residues.

This clonotype showed up just a few times. This rearrangement joins TRBV10-3 to TRBJ2-2; 8 positions match TRBD1. In germline, CDR1 is ENHRY, CDR2 SYGVKD. The ends lost 6 bases at V and 4 bases at J; junction bases unmatched: 4. This CDR3 contains 14 residues. The CDR3 sequence is CAIRTGGTTGELFF. Written as DNA, the CDR3 is TGTGCCATCAGAACAGGGGGGACCACCGGGGAGCTGTTTTTT.

This clonotype was counted at least ten times. This chain joins TRBV5-1 and TRBJ1-4; D unclear. V dropped 0 bases and J dropped 1 base, with 10 bases sitting between them. CDR1 and CDR2 (germline): SGHRS, YFSETQ. The CDR3 runs 16 residues. This CDR3 reads CASSLGAGGTNEKLFF. CDR3 DNA sequence: TGCGCCAGCAGCTTGGGGGCAGGTGGAACTAATGAAAAACTGTTTTTT.

This clonotype showed up many times. The rearrangement uses TRBV6-1 and TRBJ2-7, with 10 bases fitting TRBD1. The ends lost 4 bases at V and 6 bases at J; junction bases unmatched: 12. CDR1 is MNHNS and CDR2 is SASEGT in the germline V gene. The CDR3 spans 16 residues. This chain's CDR3 is CASSGGPGQGNFEQYF. The CDR3 bases are TGTGCCAGCAGTGGGGGGCCGGGACAGGGGAACTTCGAGCAGTACTTC.

The chain couples TRBV11-2 to TRBJ2-7; 8 nucleotides align to TRBD1. Germline trimming cut 1 base from V and 5 bases from J; bases unmatched to any gene: 10. Germline V gene data show CDR1 as SGHAT and CDR2 as FQNNGV. This CDR3 comprises 16 residues. CDR3 region: CASSLVFGQGAHEQYF. CDR3 coding DNA: TGTGCCAGCAGCTTAGTTTTCGGGCAGGGGGCCCACGAGCAGTACTTC.

This clonotype occurred a few times. This chain joins TRBV24-1 and TRBJ1-4; D remains unclear. The ends were cut back, 3 bases at V and 10 bases at J, with 8 bases in the middle. There are 12 residues in the CDR3. Germline lookup yields CDR1 KGHDR and CDR2 SFDVKD. The CDR3 loop is CATSDPSGKLFF. The CDR3 DNA follows: TGTGCCACCAGTGATCCGTCGGGAAAACTGTTTTTT.

This clonotype was seen a few times. The chain is built from TRBV10-3 and TRBJ2-1, with D perhaps TRBD2 (6 bases). There are 13 residues in the CDR3. V was clipped by 11 bases and J by 2 bases, with 13 bases between them. The V gene's germline CDR1 is ENHRY and CDR2 SYGVKD. The CDR3, as DNA: TGTGCCTCATGGGGGGAGACCTACAATGAGCAGTTCTTC. Translating it yields CASWGETYNEQFF.

This clonotype occurred a few times. V usage is TRBV11-2 and J usage is TRBJ1-6; possible D gene TRBD1, 5 bases. The CDR3 sequence is 14 residues long. The germline V gene has CDR1 SGHAT and CDR2 FQNNGV. V dropped 3 bases and J dropped 10 bases, with 13 bases sitting between them. In DNA form, the CDR3 reads TGTGCCAGCAGCTTGGGCCTGAGGGACTCACCCCTCCACTTT. Amino acid sequence: CASSLGLRDSPLHF.

Concerning this clonotype: The junction does not match germline at one end; this may be a read error. This sequence joins TRBV7-3 and TRBJ1-6; D is ambiguous. Germline V CDR1 and CDR2: SGHTA, FQGTGA. The CDR3 extends over 17 amino acids. DNA for the CDR3: TGTGCCAGCAGCTTATCGGGAGGAAGTAGATATAGTTCACCCCCCCACTTT. Translating gives CASSLSGGSRYSSPPHF. The full variable domain, completed using reference TRBV7-3 and TRBJ1-6, is GAGVSQTPSNKVTEKGKYVELRCDPISGHTALYWYRQSLGQGPEFLIYFQGTGAADDSGLPNDRFFAVRPEGSVSTLKIQRTERGDSAVYLCASSLSGGSRYSSPPHFGNGTRLTVT.

This clonotype has ten or more counts. This rearrangement joins TRBV7-8 to TRBJ2-2; no clear D gene. The CDR3 runs to 13 residues. The germline V gene encodes CDR1 SGHVS and CDR2 FQNEAQ. Trimming cost V 0 bases and J 6 bases, with 5 bases left between them. CDR3: CASSLATAGELFF. In DNA form, the CDR3 reads TGTGCCAGCAGCTTAGCGACTGCCGGGGAGCTGTTTTTT.

This clonotype was recorded many times. The CDR3: CATSRDLAGGEQYF. For the CDR3, the DNA is TGTGCCACCAGCAGAGACTTGGCAGGTGGCGAGCAGTACTTC. This sequence joins TRBV15 and TRBJ2-7; D is unresolved. V lost 0 bases and J 6 bases, leaving 12 bases between the germline ends. CDR1 and CDR2 from the germline V gene are LNHNV and YYDKDF (reference sequence). CDR3 size: 14 residues.

The chain joins TRBV6-5 to TRBJ2-2, with no clear D. V was shortened by 4 bases and J by 6 bases, with 6 bases between the two germline ends. Germline V gene sequence: CDR1 MNHEY, CDR2 SVGAGI. The CDR3 sequence is 12 residues long. The CDR3 loop is CASSFTAGELFF. The CDR3 coding sequence is TGTGCCAGCAGTTTCACAGCCGGGGAGCTGTTTTTT.

This chain joins TRBV20-1 and TRBJ2-6; 9 nucleotides agree with TRBD1. V shed 5 bases, J shed 4 bases, and the junction held 12 bases outside the gene matches. From germline, CDR1 is DFQATT and CDR2 SNEGSKA (reference sequence). The CDR3 covers 17 residues. The CDR3: CSAYTSGTGRGANVLTF. In DNA, the CDR3 is TGCAGTGCTTATACCTCGGGGACAGGGCGCGGGGCCAACGTCCTGACTTTC.

The chain employs TRBV29-1 and TRBJ1-3; unclear D gene. This CDR3 is built from 12 residues. Germline loops: CDR1 SQVTM, CDR2 ANQGSEA. Trimming stripped 4 bases from V and 4 bases from J, with 8 bases between. The CDR3 DNA is TGCAGCGTTGGTGGGTTCGGAAACACCATATATTTT. Encoded protein: CSVGGFGNTIYF.

Ten or more counts support this clonotype. V usage is TRBV12-3 or TRBV12-4 and J usage is TRBJ2-5, with a possible D match to TRBD1 (5 bases). This CDR3 has 14 residues. The V gene lost 6 bases and the J gene lost 3 bases, with 14 bases spanning the gap. As DNA, the CDR3 is TGTGCCAGCAGCAGCCGACAGAGAAAAGAGACCCAGTACTTC. Translating gives CASSSRQRKETQYF.

This clonotype was seen at least ten times. CDR3 nucleotides: TGCAGTGCAACCGGGACAGGGACATATACTAGCAATCAGCCCCAGCATTTT. Its translation is CSATGTGTYTSNQPQHF. The chain combines TRBV20-1 with TRBJ1-5, with 9 bases identical to TRBD1. The length of the CDR3 is 17 residues. The germline gives CDR1 DFQATT, CDR2 SNEGSKA (reference sequence). After removal of 6 bases from V and 0 bases from J, the junction contained 12 bases not matched to a gene.

This chain connects TRBV7-6 to TRBJ2-3; 13 positions agree with TRBD2. The length of the CDR3 is 14 residues. The J segment lost 11 bases and the V segment lost 0 bases, leaving 2 bases of the junction unmatched. The germline V gene has CDR1 SGHVS and CDR2 FNYEAQ. This CDR3 is CASSLARLAGGQYF. CDR3 DNA: TGTGCCAGCAGCTTAGCGAGACTAGCGGGGGGGCAGTATTTT.

In DNA, the CDR3 is TGTGCCAGCAGCCGTACCGCAGGGACGACTGAAGCTTTCTTT. It translates to CASSRTAGTTEAFF. The chain recombines TRBV7-9 with TRBJ1-1; TRBD1 is a possible D gene (5 bases). V lost 5 bases and J lost 5, with 15 bases in between. The CDR3 has 14 residues. Germline-derived CDR1 and CDR2 are SEHNR and FQNEAQ (reference sequence). The full variable domain, its missing parts supplied by reference TRBV7-9 and TRBJ1-1, is DTGVSQNPRHKITKRGQNVTFRCDPISEHNRLYWYRQTLGQGPEFLTYFQNEAQLEKSRLLSDRFSAERPKGSFSTLEIQRTEQGDSAMYLCASSRTAGTTEAFFGQGTRLTVV.

This clonotype came up many times. The gene calls are TRBV7-8 and TRBJ2-3, with D tentatively TRBD1 or TRBD2 (5 bases each). This CDR3 comprises 13 residues. Germline V gives CDR1 SGHVS, CDR2 FQNEAQ. The ends were cut back, 5 bases at V and 6 bases at J, with 12 bases in the middle. CDR3 coding DNA: TGTGCCAGCAGCCGGGACCCCGCGGATACGCAGTATTTT. The encoded protein is CASSRDPADTQYF.

The genes are TRBV11-2 and TRBJ1-2; D gene ambiguous. Germline assignment: CDR1 SGHAT and CDR2 FQNNGV. V lost 5 bases and J 3 bases, leaving 10 bases between the germline ends. This CDR3 contains 13 residues. The CDR3 spells CASSTDGYYGYTF. CDR3 bases: TGTGCCAGCAGCACAGACGGATACTATGGCTACACCTTC.

This clonotype was observed a single time. The chain couples TRBV7-3 to TRBJ2-3; 14 bases agree with TRBD2. The CDR3 has 17 residues. The J segment lost 4 bases and the V segment lost 5 bases, leaving 8 bases of the junction unmatched. The germline V gene has CDR1 SGHTA and CDR2 FQGTGA. CDR3 loop: CASSRLAGGLRADTQYF. As DNA, the CDR3 is TGTGCCAGCAGCCGACTAGCGGGGGGGCTTCGTGCAGATACGCAGTATTTT. The full variable domain, in which reference TRBV7-3 and TRBJ2-3 provide the parts outside the CDR3, is GAGVSQTPSNKVTEKGKYVELRCDPISGHTALYWYRQSLGQGPEFLIYFQGTGAADDSGLPNDRFFAVRPEGSVSTLKIQRTERGDSAVYLCASSRLAGGLRADTQYFGPGTRLTVL.

This rearrangement joins TRBV28 to TRBJ2-5; the match to TRBD1 covers 8 bases. Trimming took 1 base from V and 2 from J; bases not matched to a gene: 3. The CDR3 is 15 residues long. Germline CDR1 is MDHEN and CDR2 is SYDVKM. In nucleotides, the CDR3 is TGTGCCAGCAGTTTATCATGGACAGGGCAAGAGACCCAGTACTTC. Translation: CASSLSWTGQETQYF.

This clonotype has ten or more counts. V is TRBV5-1 and J is TRBJ1-2, with D unresolved. The CDR3 contains 12 residues. The V end lost 6 bases, the J end lost 2 bases, and 8 bases lay between the germline ends. Looked up from germline, CDR1 is SGHRS and CDR2 is YFSETQ. CDR3 residues: CASKPSNYGYTF. DNA for the CDR3: TGCGCCAGCAAACCAAGCAACTATGGCTACACCTTC.

The V and J genes are TRBV5-6 and TRBJ1-2; the D gene is possibly TRBD1 (6 bases). The germline gives CDR1 SGHDT, CDR2 YYEEEE. Trimming removed 1 base at V and 3 bases at J, with 10 bases between. CDR3 length: 14 residues. The CDR3 spells CASSLRQGYYGYTF. The CDR3 DNA sequence: TGTGCCAGCAGCTTGAGGCAGGGGTACTATGGCTACACCTTC.

The chain uses TRBV4-3 and TRBJ2-1; no clear D. The CDR3 totals 14 residues. Germline V gives CDR1 LGHNA, CDR2 YSLEER. V lost 4 bases and J 0 bases, leaving 7 bases between the germline ends. CDR3 nucleotides: TGCGCCAGCAGCCCCGACAACTCCTACAATGAGCAGTTCTTC. Translated, it gives CASSPDNSYNEQFF.

This clonotype was picked up many times. The chain couples TRBV28 to TRBJ2-1; D is unresolved. Germline loops: CDR1 MDHEN, CDR2 SYDVKM. V lost 5 bases, J lost 5 bases, and 22 bases lay in between. The CDR3 consists of 17 residues. The CDR3 bases are TGTGCCAGCAGTCCACCTCGTGTCAGAAGGCCCAACAATGAGCAGTTCTTC. Translation: CASSPPRVRRPNNEQFF.

The chain uses TRBV20-1 and TRBJ2-5; D is ambiguous. Germline-derived CDR1 and CDR2 are DFQATT and SNEGSKA (reference sequence). Trimming stripped 8 bases from V and 5 bases from J, with 18 bases between. The CDR3 length is 13 residues. Written as DNA, the CDR3 is TGCAGTCCCCTCCAAGGAACGGCTGAGACCCAGTACTTC. Amino acid sequence: CSPLQGTAETQYF.

This clonotype came up many times. The rearrangement uses TRBV20-1 and TRBJ1-3, with a possible D match to TRBD1 (6 bases). The CDR3 spans 13 residues. V was shortened by 2 bases and J by 5 bases, with 10 bases between the two germline ends. Per germline, CDR1 DFQATT and CDR2 SNEGSKA (reference sequence). CDR3 sequence: CSARLQGRNTIYF. Written as DNA, the CDR3 is TGCAGTGCTAGACTGCAGGGGCGAAACACCATATATTTT.

This clonotype was counted at least ten times. This chain joins TRBV5-4 and TRBJ2-7, with TRBD1 matching over 7 bases. The CDR3 totals 14 residues. Per germline, CDR1 SGHNT and CDR2 YYREEE (reference sequence). The J segment lost 0 bases and the V segment lost 4 bases, leaving 4 bases of the junction unmatched. The CDR3: CASSQDRSSYEQYF. The CDR3, as DNA: TGTGCCAGCAGCCAGGACAGGAGCTCCTACGAGCAGTACTTC.

This clonotype showed up many times. The rearrangement links TRBV7-8 to TRBJ2-3, with 9 nucleotides matching TRBD2. Looked up from germline, CDR1 is SGHVS and CDR2 is FQNEAQ. The CDR3 covers 17 residues. V shed 1 base, J shed 8 bases, and the junction held 13 bases outside the gene matches. CDR3 region: CASSLVGSGGVRSTQYF. The CDR3 DNA follows: TGTGCCAGCAGCTTAGTGGGTAGCGGGGGCGTTAGAAGTACGCAGTATTTT.